This TCR beta chain was obtained from a study of blood T cell repertoires in COVID-19. Study at large: Sources were T cells, B-cell-depleted T cells, or PBMCs; the material itself was cDNA or gDNA.

The germline CDR1 and CDR2 sequences are LNHDA and SQIVND (reference sequence). The CDR3 runs to 15 residues. Trimming pared 5 bases from V and 0 bases from J, leaving 10 bases between. Seattle cases were enrolled at active infection and followed longitudinally. Study processing details: Cell counts per sample came from amplifying reference gene primers. Here immunoSEQ multiplex PCR was the method, and the copy in TCRdb shows in-frame clones only, minus some. V, J and clone size reflect that table, while D and trimming were determined from the DNA. This sample yields under 200,000 clones, of which 85% are seen a single time; 6.5% to 9% belongs to the top ten.

V and J are TRBV19 and TRBJ2-2; a weak D match, TRBD1 (5 bases). The sample consisted of peripheral blood. The receptor was derived from a woman older than 75 with COVID-19, enrolled during active disease. This CDR3 reads CASSSGPTNTGELFF. In DNA form, the CDR3 reads TGTGCCAGTAGTTCAGGGCCTACGAACACCGGGGAGCTGTTTTTT.